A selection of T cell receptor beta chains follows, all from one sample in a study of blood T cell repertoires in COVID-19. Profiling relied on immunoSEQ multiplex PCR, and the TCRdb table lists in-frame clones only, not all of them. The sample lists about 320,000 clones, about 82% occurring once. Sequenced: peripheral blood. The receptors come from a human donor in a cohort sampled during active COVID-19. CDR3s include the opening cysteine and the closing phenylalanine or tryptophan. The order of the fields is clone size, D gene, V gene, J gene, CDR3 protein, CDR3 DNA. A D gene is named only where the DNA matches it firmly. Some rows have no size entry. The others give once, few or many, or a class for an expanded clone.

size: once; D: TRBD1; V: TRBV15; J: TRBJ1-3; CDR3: CATSRDRGTGNTIYF; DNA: TGTGCCACCAGCAGAGACAGGGGGACTGGAAACACCATATATTTT
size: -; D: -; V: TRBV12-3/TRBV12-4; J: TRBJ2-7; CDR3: CASSYRDTKEQYF; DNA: TGTGCCAGCAGTTACCGGGACACCAAAGAGCAGTACTTC
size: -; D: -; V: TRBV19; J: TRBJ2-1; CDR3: CASSIESDNEQFF; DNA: TGTGCCAGTAGTATAGAGTCAGACAATGAGCAGTTCTTC
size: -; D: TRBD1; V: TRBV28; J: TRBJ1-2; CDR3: CASSSTGVTYGYTF; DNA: TGTGCCAGCAGTTCCACAGGGGTGACCTATGGCTACACCTTC
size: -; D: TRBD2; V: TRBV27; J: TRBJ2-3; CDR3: CASSPLASGTDTQYF; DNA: TGTGCCAGCAGTCCACTAGCGTCGGGCACAGATACGCAGTATTTT
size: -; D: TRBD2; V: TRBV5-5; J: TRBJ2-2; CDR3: CASSPGGVLSGELFF; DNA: TGTGCCAGCAGCCCCGGGGGGGTCCTATCTGGGGAGCTGTTTTTT
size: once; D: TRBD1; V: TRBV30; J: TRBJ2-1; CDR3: CAWIDRGKGEQFF; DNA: TGTGCCTGGATCGACAGGGGCAAGGGTGAGCAGTTCTTC
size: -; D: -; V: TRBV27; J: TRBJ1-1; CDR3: CASSLIPPGGEMGKNTEAFF; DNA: TGTGCCAGCAGTCTAATTCCACCGGGGGGGGAAATGGGTAAGAACACTGAAGCTTTCTTT
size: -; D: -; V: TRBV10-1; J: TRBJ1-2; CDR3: CASSENPSRETYGYTF; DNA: TGCGCCAGCAGTGAAAATCCCTCTCGGGAAACCTATGGCTACACCTTC
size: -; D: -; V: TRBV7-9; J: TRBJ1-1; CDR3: CASSSSGSTSEAFF; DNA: TGTGCCAGCAGTTCCTCCGGGTCAACCTCTGAAGCTTTCTTT
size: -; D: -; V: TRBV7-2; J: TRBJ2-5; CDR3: CASSTWTEGETQYF; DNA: TGTGCCAGCAGCACCTGGACAGAAGGGGAGACCCAGTACTTC
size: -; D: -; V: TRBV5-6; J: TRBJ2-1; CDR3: CASSFDRGSPWNEQFF; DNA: TGTGCCAGCAGCTTTGACCGAGGTTCCCCCTGGAATGAGCAGTTCTTC
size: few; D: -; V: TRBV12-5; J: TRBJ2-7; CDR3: CASGLVKTSSIVYEQYF; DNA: TGTGCTAGTGGTTTGGTAAAAACTAGTTCTATCGTCTACGAGCAGTACTTC
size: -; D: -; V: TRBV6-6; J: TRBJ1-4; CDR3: CASSYAAGTNEKLFF; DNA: TGTGCCAGCAGTTACGCAGCAGGGACTAATGAAAAACTGTTTTTT
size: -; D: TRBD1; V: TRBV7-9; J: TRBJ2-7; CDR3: CASSSGTVEQYF; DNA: TGTGCCAGCAGCTCCGGGACAGTAGAACAGTACTTC
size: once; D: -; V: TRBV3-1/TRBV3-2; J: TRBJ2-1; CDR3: CASSQSPSGEQFF; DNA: TGTGCCAGCAGCCAATCCCCCTCCGGGGAGCAGTTCTTC
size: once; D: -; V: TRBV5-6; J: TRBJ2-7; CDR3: CASSLSGYEQYF; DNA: TGTGCCAGCAGCTTGTCCGGGTACGAGCAGTACTTC
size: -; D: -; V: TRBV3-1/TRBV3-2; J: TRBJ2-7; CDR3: CASSQALWGGGREQYF; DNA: TGTGCCAGCAGCCAAGCTTTATGGGGAGGGGGTCGGGAGCAGTACTTC
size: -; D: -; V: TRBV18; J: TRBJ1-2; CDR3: CASSPRQLLTNYGYTF; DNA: TGTGCCAGCTCACCAAGACAGTTATTAACTAACTATGGCTACACCTTC
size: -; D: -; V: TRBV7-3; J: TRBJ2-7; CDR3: CASSKGVNSYEQYF; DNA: TGTGCCAGCAGCAAAGGGGTTAACTCCTACGAGCAGTACTTC
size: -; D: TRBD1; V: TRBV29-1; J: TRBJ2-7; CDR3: CSVQKTGGSGEQYF; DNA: TGCAGCGTCCAGAAGACAGGGGGCTCGGGCGAGCAGTACTTC
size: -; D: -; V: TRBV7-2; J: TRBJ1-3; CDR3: CASSLYSGNTIYF; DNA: TGTGCCAGCAGCTTATACTCTGGAAACACCATATATTTT
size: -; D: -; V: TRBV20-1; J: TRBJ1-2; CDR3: CSASARYGYTF; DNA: TGCAGTGCTAGTGCCCGCTATGGCTACACCTTC
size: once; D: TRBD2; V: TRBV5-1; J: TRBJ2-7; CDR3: CASSLGAGVYEQYF; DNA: TGCGCCAGCAGCTTGGGGGCGGGGGTTTACGAGCAGTACTTC
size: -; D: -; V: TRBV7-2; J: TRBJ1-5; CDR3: CASSLVAPSNQPQHF; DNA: TGTGCCAGCAGCTTAGTAGCCCCTAGCAATCAGCCCCAGCATTTT
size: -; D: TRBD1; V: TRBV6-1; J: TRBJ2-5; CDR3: CASSETEGAGETQYF; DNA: TGTGCCAGCAGTGAAACTGAGGGGGCCGGTGAGACCCAGTACTTC
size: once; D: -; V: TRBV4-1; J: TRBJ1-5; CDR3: CASSQEGGSNQPQHF; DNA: TGCGCCAGCAGCCAAGAGGGGGGTAGCAATCAGCCCCAGCATTTT
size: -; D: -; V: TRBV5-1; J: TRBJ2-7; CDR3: CASSDWGRGHYEQYF; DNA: TGCGCCAGCAGCGACTGGGGTAGGGGACACTACGAGCAGTACTTC
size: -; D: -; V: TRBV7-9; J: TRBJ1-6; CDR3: CASSPWTSNNSPLHF; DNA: TGTGCCAGCAGCCCGTGGACATCGAATAATTCACCCCTCCACTTT